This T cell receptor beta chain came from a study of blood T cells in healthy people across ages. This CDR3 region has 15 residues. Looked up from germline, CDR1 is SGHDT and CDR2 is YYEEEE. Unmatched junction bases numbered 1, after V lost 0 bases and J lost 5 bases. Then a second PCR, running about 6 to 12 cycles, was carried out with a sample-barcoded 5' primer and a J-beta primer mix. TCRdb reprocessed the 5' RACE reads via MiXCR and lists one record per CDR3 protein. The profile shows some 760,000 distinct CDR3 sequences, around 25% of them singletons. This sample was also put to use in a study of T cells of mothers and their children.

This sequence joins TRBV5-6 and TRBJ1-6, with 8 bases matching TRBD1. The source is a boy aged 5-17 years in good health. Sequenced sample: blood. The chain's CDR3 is CASSLGDRNNSPLHF. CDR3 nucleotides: TGTGCCAGCAGCTTGGGGGACAGGAATAATTCACCCCTCCACTTT.